Listed here are 28 T cell receptor beta chains from one sample, sequenced in a study of T cells after yellow fever vaccination (dated by TCRdb to about 2019). According to the study, the label for this sample's treatment or condition signals: live attenuated yellow fever vaccine strain. Libraries were constructed by 5' RACE. Sequencing used an Illumina NovaSeq 6000. Clones were called with MiXCR by TCRdb after fastp trimmed the public reads at Q25, and only in-frame beta chains were retained. A single entry per CDR3 protein holds the most common genes and DNA from its merged rows. The sample profile shows under 400,000 distinct CDR3 sequences; about an eighth of them were found once. 3.2% of the sample lies in the top ten. Sample: CD4+ T cells sorted from PBMCs, taken 15 days after the yellow fever booster vaccination. The source is a man between 18 and 29 years old who received the YFV17D yellow fever vaccine.

This clonotype was counted ten times or more. The chain carries TRBV3-1 and TRBJ1-5; no reliable D call. CDR1 and CDR2 (germline): LGHDT, YNNKEL (reference sequence). The V gene lost 1 base and the J gene lost 4 bases, with 5 bases spanning the gap. The CDR3 is 13 amino acids. The CDR3 nucleotides read TGTGCCAGCAGCCAAGGAGTTAATCAGCCCCAGCATTTT. This gives the protein CASSQGVNQPQHF. The whole variable domain, filled in from reference TRBV3-1 and TRBJ1-5, reads DTAVSQTPKYLVTQMGNDKSIKCEQNLGHDTMYWYKQDSKKFLKIMFSYNNKELIINETVPNRFSPKSPDKAHLNLHINSLELGDSAVYFCASSQGVNQPQHFGDGTRLSIL.

This clonotype was detected only once. The CDR3 DNA follows: TGTGCCAGCAGCTCTGGACTAGCGACCGAGCAGTACTTC. Protein sequence: CASSSGLATEQYF. This chain joins TRBV7-3 and TRBJ2-7, with 9 bases matching TRBD2. In germline, CDR1 is SGHTA, CDR2 FQGTGA. The ends lost 4 bases at V and 6 bases at J; junction bases unmatched: 4. The CDR3 has 13 residues.

This clonotype appeared a few times. The chain uses TRBV4-3 and TRBJ2-4; TRBD1 agrees at 8 bases. After removal of 0 bases from V and 7 bases from J, the junction contained 20 bases not matched to a gene. The germline gives CDR1 LGHNA, CDR2 YSLEER. CDR3 length: 20 amino acids. CDR3 protein: CASSQEWGQEGARLGNIQYF. The DNA for the CDR3 is TGCGCCAGCAGCCAAGAATGGGGACAGGAAGGGGCGCGGCTCGGGAACATTCAGTACTTC.

The J gene is TRBJ2-2, the V gene TRBV28, with 7 bases identical to TRBD2. The V segment lost 8 bases and the J segment 2 bases; nucleotides outside the gene matches: 11. The CDR3 is 16 residues long. Germline CDR1 reads MDHEN; CDR2 reads SYDVKM. The CDR3 is CASGGSSSGNTGELFF. For the CDR3, the DNA is TGTGCCAGCGGTGGGTCGTCTAGCGGTAACACCGGGGAGCTGTTTTTT.

This clonotype was picked up a small number of times. This could be a read error, since a much larger clone is one nucleotide away. The chain combines TRBV12-3 or TRBV12-4 with TRBJ1-1, with D unresolved. The ends were cut back, 3 bases at V and 1 base at J, with 6 bases in the middle. This CDR3 region has 13 residues. In DNA, the CDR3 is TGTGCCAGCAGTTTTGAGAGGAACACTGAAGCTTTCTTT. Its protein product is CASSFERNTEAFF.

The V call is TRBV11-1, the J call TRBJ1-4, with D perhaps TRBD1 (6 bases). Deletions cut 5 bases from V and 7 bases from J, with 17 bases between. Germline lookup yields CDR1 SGHAT and CDR2 FQDESV (reference sequence). The CDR3 contains 15 residues. This chain's CDR3 is CASSTAQGGGEKLFF. The CDR3 region has the DNA TGTGCCAGCAGCACAGCACAGGGCGGGGGTGAAAAACTGTTTTTT.

The gene calls are TRBV5-1 and TRBJ2-1, with D unclear. V was pared by 0 bases and J by 1 base, with 8 bases between. Germline CDR1 SGHRS, CDR2 YFSETQ. The CDR3 has 15 residues. CDR3 sequence: CASSLVVGSYNEQFF. The CDR3, as DNA: TGCGCCAGCAGCTTGGTGGTAGGGTCCTACAATGAGCAGTTCTTC. Full variable domain (missing parts from reference TRBV5-1 and TRBJ2-1): KAGVTQTPRYLIKTRGQQVTLSCSPISGHRSVSWYQQTPGQGLQFLFEYFSETQRNKGNFPGRFSGRQFSNSRSEMNVSTLELGDSALYLCASSLVVGSYNEQFFGPGTRLTVL.

V usage is TRBV18 and J usage is TRBJ2-5; 7 bases align to TRBD2. The CDR3 is 16 amino acids. V lost 1 base to trimming and J lost 5 bases; unmatched junction nucleotides: 10. Per germline, CDR1 KGHSH and CDR2 LQKENI. The CDR3 loop is CASSPRGLGVGETQYF. CDR3 nucleotide sequence: TGTGCCAGCTCACCACGAGGACTAGGGGTTGGGGAGACCCAGTACTTC.

This chain connects TRBV3-2 to TRBJ1-2. TRBV3-2 is reported as a pseudogene. The CDR3 extends over 17 amino acids. Here the CDR3 reads CASSQYYPRRWGYGYTF. CDR3 sequence (DNA): TGTGCCAGCAGCCAATATTACCCCAGACGCTGGGGCTATGGCTACACCTTC.

A few counts support this clonotype. The chain has TRBV25-1 and TRBJ2-5, with 7 bases aligning to TRBD2. CDR3 length: 15 residues. The V gene end was trimmed by 6 bases and the J gene end by 3 bases; junction bases not matched to a gene: 10. Germline CDR1 reads MGHDK; CDR2 reads SYGVNS. As DNA, the CDR3 is TGTGCCAGCAGCAAAAACCGGGGAGGGGAAGAGACCCAGTACTTC. This sequence encodes CASSKNRGGEETQYF.

Many counts were recorded for this clonotype. The CDR3: CSVEVSGPYNEQFF. CDR3 coding DNA: TGCAGCGTTGAAGTCAGCGGGCCATACAATGAGCAGTTCTTC. The gene calls are TRBV29-1 and TRBJ2-1, with D possibly TRBD2 on 6 matching bases. CDR1 is SQVTM and CDR2 is ANQGSEA in the germline V gene. Trimming took off 1 base at V and 4 bases at J, with 11 bases between the two ends. The CDR3 extends over 14 amino acids.

This clonotype was recorded a few times. J is TRBJ2-5 and V is TRBV5-1, with 9 bases aligning to TRBD2. The germline CDR1 and CDR2 sequences are SGHRS and YFSETQ. The CDR3 runs to 16 residues. V shed 3 bases, J shed 3 bases, and the junction held 9 bases outside the gene matches. The CDR3 here is CASSSGRAGGEETQYF. The DNA of the CDR3 is TGCGCCAGCAGCTCCGGCCGGGCGGGGGGGGAAGAGACCCAGTACTTC.

V and J are TRBV11-2 and TRBJ1-4; D gene unclear. There are 15 residues in the CDR3. Trimming took off 5 bases at V and 4 bases at J, with 14 bases between the two ends. Germline V gives CDR1 SGHAT, CDR2 FQNNGV. The CDR3 bases are TGTGCCAGCAGCCCGGACCCCCAAGTTAATGAAAAACTGTTTTTT. Its protein product is CASSPDPQVNEKLFF. The full variable domain, completed using reference TRBV11-2 and TRBJ1-4, is EAGVAQSPRYKIIEKRQSVAFWCNPISGHATLYWYQQILGQGPKLLIQFQNNGVVDDSQLPKDRFSAERLKGVDSTLKIQPAKLEDSAVYLCASSPDPQVNEKLFFGSGTQLSVL.

This clonotype appeared a few times. The V call is TRBV28, the J call TRBJ1-2; possibly TRBD1 for D (6 bases). The CDR3 is made up of 14 amino acids. Trimming left V 3 bases short and J 6 bases short, with 14 bases between. Germline CDR1 MDHEN, CDR2 SYDVKM. DNA for the CDR3: TGTGCCAGCAGTTTGTTCGGGGGCGCGAATGGCTACACCTTC. Amino acid sequence: CASSLFGGANGYTF.

The V call is TRBV2, the J call TRBJ1-2, with unresolved D. The V end was cut by 1 base, the J end by 10 bases, with 7 bases between. CDR3 length equals 11 residues. Germline CDR1 SNHLY, CDR2 FYNNEI. CDR3 amino acids: CASSEGADYTF. The CDR3 DNA reads TGTGCCAGCAGTGAAGGGGCAGACTACACCTTC.

This clonotype was seen a handful of times. The chain uses TRBV29-1 and TRBJ2-7; TRBD1 matches at 9 bases. The CDR3 runs 15 residues. Germline CDR1 and CDR2: SQVTM and ANQGSEA. The V gene end was trimmed by 7 bases and the J gene end by 2 bases; junction bases not matched to a gene: 12. CDR3 in DNA: TGCAGCGCGGCCGCCTGGGACAGGGCCACCTACGAGCAGTACGTC. Amino acids: CSAAAWDRATYEQYV.

The table lists this clonotype with many counts. This chain links TRBV9 with TRBJ2-7; weak D call: TRBD2 (6 bases). The V gene's germline CDR1 is SGDLS and CDR2 YYNGEE. The CDR3 has 14 amino acids. V lost 0 bases, J lost 0 bases, and 7 bases lay in between. This CDR3 reads CASSVDGGSYEQYF. The DNA of the CDR3 is TGTGCCAGCAGCGTAGACGGGGGCTCCTACGAGCAGTACTTC.

V gene TRBV5-4 combines with J gene TRBJ2-2; 9 bases agree with TRBD1. The J segment lost 3 bases and the V segment lost 3 bases, leaving 3 bases of the junction unmatched. Germline loops: CDR1 SGHNT, CDR2 YYREEE (reference sequence). This CDR3 spans 15 amino acids. The chain's CDR3 is CASSYRTGDTGELFF. CDR3 sequence (DNA): TGTGCCAGCAGCTACCGGACAGGGGACACCGGGGAGCTGTTTTTT.

This clonotype appeared many times. The rearrangement links TRBV6-5 to TRBJ2-1, with D hard to call. Trimming pared 0 bases from V and 7 bases from J, leaving 7 bases between. CDR1 is MNHEY, CDR2 SVGAGI, per germline. The CDR3 length is 13 residues. DNA of the CDR3: TGTGCCAGCAGTTACTCTAATCTTAATGAGCAGTTCTTC. Its translation: CASSYSNLNEQFF.

The table lists this clonotype with many counts. The chain employs TRBV5-1 and TRBJ2-7; 8 nucleotides agree with TRBD1. V was pared by 6 bases and J by 6 bases, with 11 bases of the junction left unmatched. Germline V lookup: CDR1 SGHRS, CDR2 YFSETQ. The CDR3 totals 14 residues. The CDR3 bases are TGCGCCAGCACCGCTGCCGGGACAGGCTCCGAGCAGTACTTC. This translates into CASTAAGTGSEQYF.

V usage is TRBV6-5 and J usage is TRBJ2-4; TRBD2 aligns across 7 bases. The CDR3 consists of 15 residues. Unmatched junction bases numbered 4, after V lost 0 bases and J lost 5 bases. Germline values: CDR1 MNHEY, CDR2 SVGAGI. CDR3 DNA sequence: TGTGCCAGCAGTTACTCCGGGACTAACCAAAACATTCAGTACTTC. Its translation: CASSYSGTNQNIQYF.

The V and J genes are TRBV10-3 and TRBJ2-7, with a weak D call TRBD1 (6 bases). Germline V gene lookup returns CDR1 ENHRY and CDR2 SYGVKD. Trimming left V 3 bases short and J 3 bases short, with 18 bases between. CDR3 length: 16 amino acids. The CDR3 DNA sequence: TGTGCCATCAGTGATCTTGGACAGACGGGCAACTACGAGCAGTACTTC. Amino acid sequence: CAISDLGQTGNYEQYF.

The chain couples TRBV19 to TRBJ1-5; 8 nucleotides line up with TRBD1. CDR1 LNHDA and CDR2 SQIVND come from the germline V gene (reference sequence). V lost 5 bases and J lost 1; bases outside the gene matches: 7. CDR3 length: 16 residues. The CDR3 bases are TGTGCCAGTAGTCCCTTGACAGGGGCGAGCAATCAGCCCCAGCATTTT. The encoded protein is CASSPLTGASNQPQHF.

This clonotype was picked up many times. This chain connects TRBV5-6 to TRBJ2-2; D remains ambiguous. Germline lookup yields CDR1 SGHDT and CDR2 YYEEEE. The V and J ends lost 0 bases and 6 bases respectively, with 12 bases between them. The CDR3 covers 15 residues. The CDR3 is CASSLAILGPGELFF. In DNA form, the CDR3 reads TGTGCCAGCAGCTTGGCCATTCTGGGTCCCGGGGAGCTGTTTTTT. The full variable domain, completed using reference TRBV5-6 and TRBJ2-2, is DAGVTQSPTHLIKTRGQQVTLRCSPKSGHDTVSWYQQALGQGPQFIFQYYEEEERQRGNFPDRFSGHQFPNYSSELNVNALLLGDSALYLCASSLAILGPGELFFGEGSRLTVL.

The sample holds a few counts of this clonotype. V gene TRBV4-3 combines with J gene TRBJ2-3, with D uncertain. The CDR3 is 13 residues long. Looked up from germline, CDR1 is LGHNA and CDR2 is YSLEER. V lost 2 bases and J 6 bases, leaving 9 bases between the germline ends. The CDR3 spells CASSQQPRDTQYF. In nucleotides, the CDR3 is TGCGCCAGCAGCCAACAACCGCGGGATACGCAGTATTTT.

This clonotype came up a few times. The chain recombines TRBV5-1 with TRBJ2-5, with TRBD2 identical over 10 bases. The CDR3 has 15 amino acids. J lost 5 bases, V lost 1 base, and 5 bases had no gene match. The germline gives CDR1 SGHRS, CDR2 YFSETQ. CDR3 sequence reads: CASSLSGGARETQYF. The CDR3, as DNA: TGCGCCAGCAGCTTGAGCGGGGGGGCGCGGGAGACCCAGTACTTC.

This clonotype was counted only a few times. The rearrangement links TRBV6-5 to TRBJ2-6; TRBD1 matches 8 bases. Trimming took 1 base from V and 2 from J; bases not matched to a gene: 1. This CDR3 contains 16 residues. CDR1 and CDR2 (germline): MNHEY, SVGAGI. CDR3 in amino acids: CASSYWTGTGANVLTF. The CDR3 DNA is TGTGCCAGCAGTTACTGGACAGGGACTGGGGCCAACGTCCTGACTTTC.

This clonotype was recorded many times. The rearrangement links TRBV4-1 to TRBJ1-2, with a tentative D call TRBD1 (5 bases). The CDR3 has 14 amino acids. The germline V gene has CDR1 MGHRA and CDR2 YSYEKL. The V end lost 5 bases, the J end lost 2 bases, and 12 bases lay between the germline ends. This chain's CDR3 is CASSRDGGNYGYTF. The CDR3 nucleotides are TGCGCCAGCAGCAGGGACGGGGGAAACTATGGCTACACCTTC.